The 31 T cell receptor beta chains below were found in one sample sequenced in a study of memory CD4+ T cells and cytomegalovirus serostatus. The sort gate was single viable CD3+CD4+CD8-CD45RO+ cells for memory CD4+ T cells. The repertoire was sequenced with immunoSEQ multiplex PCR; TCRdb's copy has only in-frame clones and lacks some. The sample has tens of thousands of clones, 60% to 80% seen once. The sample was memory CD4+ T cells from blood. These receptors all stem from an adult in good health and CMV-seronegative.

The chain links TRBV27 to TRBJ2-7; 8 nucleotides line up with TRBD1. This CDR3 comprises 16 residues. V was clipped by 5 bases and J by 2 bases; unmatched bases: 11. Per the germline V gene, CDR1 is MNHEY and CDR2 is SMNVEV (reference sequence). CDR3 in DNA: TGTGCCAGCAGTGCCCCTTCGACAGGGGCCGCCTACGAGCAGTACTTC. Translated: CASSAPSTGAAYEQYF.

The V call is TRBV28, the J call TRBJ2-5, with D maybe TRBD1 (6 bases). The V end was cut by 5 bases, the J end by 5 bases, with 15 bases between. Germline CDR1 MDHEN, CDR2 SYDVKM. This CDR3 has 14 residues. The CDR3 region is CASSPGQTRETQYF. The CDR3 DNA reads as TGTGCCAGCAGTCCTGGACAGACTCGGGAGACCCAGTACTTC. The whole variable domain, filled in from reference TRBV28 and TRBJ2-5, reads DVKVTQSSRYLVKRTGEKVFLECVQDMDHENMFWYRQDPGLGLRLIYFSYDVKMKEKGDIPEGYSVSREKKERFSLILESASTNQTSMYLCASSPGQTRETQYFGPGTRLLVL.

The gene calls are TRBV30 and TRBJ1-3, with D unresolved. Germline assignment: CDR1 GTSNPN and CDR2 SVGIG (reference sequence). The CDR3 runs to 15 residues. Trimming removed 0 bases at V and 0 bases at J, with 9 bases between. In DNA form, the CDR3 reads TGTGCCTGGAGTGTAGGGTCATCCTCTGGAAACACCATATATTTT. This gives the protein CAWSVGSSSGNTIYF. Supplemented by reference TRBV30 and TRBJ1-3, the full variable domain reads SQTIHQWPATLVQPVGSPLSLECTVEGTSNPNLYWYRQAAGRGLQLLFYSVGIGQISSEVPQNLSASRPQDRQFILSSKKLLLSDSGFYLCAWSVGSSSGNTIYFGEGSWLTVV.

V gene TRBV10-3 combines with J gene TRBJ1-4; 7 bases match TRBD1. CDR3 length: 15 residues. Trimming took 5 bases from V and 5 from J; bases not matched to a gene: 8. The V gene's germline CDR1 is ENHRY and CDR2 SYGVKD. CDR3 protein: CAISPGGANNEKLFF. The CDR3 coding sequence is TGTGCCATCAGTCCAGGGGGAGCGAACAATGAAAAACTGTTTTTT.

This chain connects TRBV7-9 to TRBJ1-6; 8 nucleotides match TRBD1. V lost 5 bases to trimming and J lost 6 bases; unmatched junction nucleotides: 6. The CDR3 has 15 amino acids. The germline CDR1 and CDR2 sequences are SEHNR and FQNEAQ (reference sequence). The CDR3 DNA is TGTGCCAGCAGCCCCGGACAGGGTCTTAATTCACCCCTCCACTTT. It codes for CASSPGQGLNSPLHF.

The V call is TRBV7-2, the J call TRBJ1-5, with D tentatively TRBD1 (6 bases). Germline V lookup: CDR1 SGHTA, CDR2 FQGNSA. The CDR3 sequence is 16 residues long. V lost 5 bases and J 7 bases, leaving 21 bases between the germline ends. The CDR3 region is CASSGGGTPGRQPQHF. For the CDR3, the DNA is TGTGCCAGCAGCGGGGGGGGCACGCCAGGGCGGCAGCCCCAGCATTTT.

The rearrangement uses TRBV7-3 and TRBJ2-5; 9 bases line up with TRBD1. Germline CDR1 is SGHTA and CDR2 is FQGTGA. The junction had 6 bases not matched to a gene; V was cut back by 5 bases and J by 5 bases. This CDR3 has 14 amino acids. The CDR3 loop reads CASSKQGASETQYF. CDR3 in DNA: TGTGCCAGCAGCAAACAGGGGGCGTCGGAGACCCAGTACTTC.

On this clone itself: A read error may produce the germline difference seen at one junction end. This chain connects TRBV5-6 to TRBJ1-2; D perhaps matches TRBD1 (5 bases). CDR3 size: 11 residues. Germline lookup yields CDR1 SGHDT and CDR2 YYEEEE. The CDR3 loop is CASSTSGTRHF. The CDR3 coding sequence is TGTGCCAGCAGCACGTCCGGGACTCGACACTTC.

This sequence joins TRBV6-5 and TRBJ1-1, with D perhaps matching TRBD1 (6 bases). V lost 0 bases and J lost 5, with 13 bases in between. CDR3 size: 15 residues. CDR1 is MNHEY, CDR2 SVGAGI, per germline. CDR3 loop: CASSYSGQGTTEAFF. CDR3 DNA: TGTGCCAGCAGTTACTCTGGGCAGGGGACAACTGAAGCTTTCTTT.

The gene calls are TRBV10-3 and TRBJ1-6; no definite D call. This CDR3 region has 13 residues. CDR1 is ENHRY, CDR2 SYGVKD, per germline. With 2 bases removed from V and 9 bases from J, the gap between germline ends came to 8 bases. The CDR3 sequence: CAISEVVVSPLHF. The CDR3 nucleotides read TGTGCCATCAGTGAGGTCGTTGTTTCACCCCTCCACTTT.

V is TRBV10-3 and J is TRBJ2-2; TRBD2 might be the D (6 bases). Germline V CDR1 and CDR2: ENHRY, SYGVKD. The CDR3 sequence is 16 residues long. The ends were cut back, 9 bases at V and 5 bases at J, with 22 bases in the middle. The CDR3 region has the DNA TGTGCCATTACGAGAGGAGGCCCGGGGGAGACCGGGGAGCTGTTTTTT. Its protein product is CAITRGGPGETGELFF.

The chain carries TRBV10-3 and TRBJ1-1, with 8 bases fitting TRBD1. CDR3 length: 12 amino acids. Germline CDR1 ENHRY, CDR2 SYGVKD. J gave up 5 bases and V 10 bases, and 6 bases lay outside the gene matches. The CDR3 loop is CATRGPGTEAFF. As DNA, the CDR3 is TGTGCCACCAGGGGGCCTGGGACTGAAGCTTTCTTT.

The chain has TRBV5-4 and TRBJ2-5; 11 bases are shared with TRBD1. The V gene's germline CDR1 is SGHNT and CDR2 YYREEE (reference sequence). V was pared by 6 bases and J by 5 bases, with 9 bases of the junction left unmatched. This CDR3 spans 15 amino acids. CDR3 amino acids: CASTFGQGAWETQYF. In DNA form, the CDR3 reads TGTGCCAGCACCTTTGGACAGGGGGCCTGGGAGACCCAGTACTTC.

The rearrangement links TRBV5-5 to TRBJ1-5; D ambiguous. CDR1 and CDR2 from the germline V gene are SGHKS and YYEKEE (reference sequence). CDR3 length: 16 residues. V lost 0 bases to trimming and J lost 0 bases, with 10 bases between them. CDR3: CASSLVQSYSNQPQHF. The CDR3 DNA reads as TGTGCCAGCAGCTTGGTCCAGTCTTATAGCAATCAGCCCCAGCATTTT.

The chain is built from TRBV18 and TRBJ2-5, with D possibly TRBD1 on 6 matching bases. The CDR3 extends over 14 amino acids. Per the germline V gene, CDR1 is KGHSH and CDR2 is LQKENI. Between the trimmed V and J ends, which lost 6 bases and 1 base, there was a span of 12 bases. The CDR3 here is CASSLQGFQETQYF. CDR3 DNA: TGTGCCAGCTCTCTTCAGGGGTTCCAAGAGACCCAGTACTTC.

The J gene is TRBJ1-6, the V gene TRBV21-1; no DNA check was done on the table's D call, TRBD1. TRBV21-1 counts as a pseudogene. This CDR3 region has 14 residues. The CDR3 DNA sequence: TGTGCCAGCAGCAACCCAGGGTACGGTTCACCCCTCCACTTT. Amino acid sequence: CASSNPGYGSPLHF.

J is TRBJ2-1 and V is TRBV6-5; D is uncertain. The V gene lost 6 bases and the J gene lost 10 bases, with 13 bases spanning the gap. The CDR3 is 12 amino acids. CDR1 is MNHEY, CDR2 SVGAGI, per germline. The CDR3 here is CASRTPISEQFF. The DNA for the CDR3 is TGTGCCAGCAGGACTCCTATTAGCGAGCAGTTCTTC.

V and J are TRBV19 and TRBJ2-2; possible D gene TRBD2, 6 bases. The CDR3 has 15 amino acids. The V end was cut by 3 bases, the J end by 2 bases, with 10 bases between. Germline CDR1 is LNHDA and CDR2 is SQIVND (reference sequence). The CDR3 bases are TGTGCCAGTAGTATTGGAGGGATCAACACCGGGGAGCTGTTTTTT. It encodes CASSIGGINTGELFF.

This chain joins TRBV5-6 and TRBJ2-7, with 8 bases aligning to TRBD1. Looked up from germline, CDR1 is SGHDT and CDR2 is YYEEEE. The CDR3 sequence is 15 residues long. Trimming cost V 3 bases and J 3 bases; bases outside gene matches: 8. The CDR3 sequence: CASSSLDRVGYEQYF. CDR3 sequence (DNA): TGTGCCAGCAGCTCGCTGGACAGGGTGGGCTACGAGCAGTACTTC.

The J gene is TRBJ2-2, the V gene TRBV28, with 11 bases matching TRBD1. Germline V CDR1 and CDR2: MDHEN, SYDVKM. This CDR3 comprises 16 residues. The CDR3 sequence: CGTRVLPGQGEGELFF. The CDR3 region has the DNA TGTGGCACACGAGTCCTCCCGGGACAGGGGGAAGGGGAGCTGTTTTTT.

The V gene is TRBV19, the J gene TRBJ2-7, with TRBD2 identical over 11 bases. V lost 5 bases, J lost 4 bases, and 10 bases stayed unmatched. Per germline, CDR1 LNHDA and CDR2 SQIVND (reference sequence). This CDR3 has 16 residues. In DNA form, the CDR3 reads TGTGCCAGTAGTTTAACTAGCGGGAGCACCGGGTACGAGCAGTACTTC. It encodes CASSLTSGSTGYEQYF.

The CDR3 loop is CASSERGSSYNEQFF. CDR3 DNA sequence: TGTGCCAGCAGTGAGCGAGGGAGCTCCTACAATGAGCAGTTCTTC. This chain connects TRBV2 to TRBJ2-1, with D perhaps matching TRBD2 (5 bases). Germline V gene sequence: CDR1 SNHLY, CDR2 FYNNEI. Trimming cost V 3 bases and J 0 bases, with 9 bases left between them. The CDR3 is 15 amino acids.

The chain carries TRBV5-4 and TRBJ2-7, with TRBD1 matching 7 bases. The CDR3 totals 14 residues. In germline, CDR1 is SGHNT, CDR2 YYREEE (reference sequence). The V and J ends lost 2 bases and 5 bases, in that order; junction bases with no gene match: 7. This chain's CDR3 is CASSFKDRVDEQYF. The CDR3 coding sequence is TGTGCCAGCAGCTTTAAAGACAGGGTGGACGAGCAGTACTTC.

This clone appeared a few times. The genes are TRBV6-5 and TRBJ1-5; D not certain. Germline lookup yields CDR1 MNHEY and CDR2 SVGAGI. This CDR3 spans 15 amino acids. V dropped 5 bases and J dropped 6 bases, with 17 bases sitting between them. The CDR3 spells CASSRAGGLGQPQHF. CDR3 DNA: TGTGCCAGCAGTAGGGCCGGAGGGTTGGGTCAGCCCCAGCATTTT.

The CDR3 nucleotides are TGTGCCAGCAGCTTAGCGTGGGGACAGGGTAGCTACGAGCAGTACTTC. This encodes CASSLAWGQGSYEQYF. V and J are TRBV7-8 and TRBJ2-7; 9 positions match TRBD1. Germline CDR1 SGHVS, CDR2 FQNEAQ. This CDR3 region has 16 residues. J was trimmed by 3 bases and V by 0 bases; bases with no gene match: 6.

The chain has TRBV28 and TRBJ1-2, with D maybe TRBD1 (6 bases). The CDR3 runs 15 residues. Looked up from germline, CDR1 is MDHEN and CDR2 is SYDVKM. Trimming shortened V by 2 bases and J by 4 bases, and 14 bases separated the two germline ends. CDR3 coding DNA: TGTGCCAGCAGTTTAAGGGGGGAGGCTGCCTATGGCTACACCTTC. Its translation is CASSLRGEAAYGYTF.

The chain links TRBV5-1 to TRBJ2-1, with 10 bases that match TRBD1. Trimming removed 4 bases from V and 8 bases from J; junction bases left unmatched: 6. Germline-derived CDR1 and CDR2 are SGHRS and YFSETQ. The CDR3 is 14 residues long. The CDR3 DNA follows: TGCGCCAGCAGCCGGACAGGGGGGCCGGATGAGCAGTTCTTC. This sequence encodes CASSRTGGPDEQFF. Full variable domain (missing parts from reference TRBV5-1 and TRBJ2-1): KAGVTQTPRYLIKTRGQQVTLSCSPISGHRSVSWYQQTPGQGLQFLFEYFSETQRNKGNFPGRFSGRQFSNSRSEMNVSTLELGDSALYLCASSRTGGPDEQFFGPGTRLTVL.

V and J are TRBV9 and TRBJ1-4; TRBD1 is a possible D gene (5 bases). V lost 0 bases to trimming and J lost 4 bases, with 19 bases between them. Germline V gene lookup returns CDR1 SGDLS and CDR2 YYNGEE. CDR3 length: 18 residues. CDR3 nucleotides: TGTGCCAGCAGCGTAGAAGAGGGGTTGGCAACGGGTAATGAAAAACTGTTTTTT. It is translated as CASSVEEGLATGNEKLFF.

The chain is built from TRBV11-2 and TRBJ2-7; TRBD1 aligns across 7 bases. The CDR3 contains 14 residues. The ends lost 5 bases at V and 2 bases at J; junction bases unmatched: 6. The germline V gene has CDR1 SGHAT and CDR2 FQNNGV. CDR3 coding DNA: TGTGCCAGCAGCCAACAGGGGTCGACCTACGAGCAGTACTTC. Its protein product is CASSQQGSTYEQYF. Based on the CDR3 plus reference TRBV11-2 and TRBJ2-7, the full variable domain is EAGVAQSPRYKIIEKRQSVAFWCNPISGHATLYWYQQILGQGPKLLIQFQNNGVVDDSQLPKDRFSAERLKGVDSTLKIQPAKLEDSAVYLCASSQQGSTYEQYFGPGTRLTVT.

V usage is TRBV30 and J usage is TRBJ1-5, with a possible D match to TRBD1 (6 bases). Germline values: CDR1 GTSNPN, CDR2 SVGIG (reference sequence). The V gene lost 0 bases and the J gene lost 3 bases, with 12 bases spanning the gap. This CDR3 is built from 15 residues. The chain's CDR3 is CAWSVQTGFNQPQHF. The CDR3 bases are TGTGCCTGGAGTGTACAGACAGGCTTCAATCAGCCCCAGCATTTT.

This clone was recorded only once. The DNA for the CDR3 is TGTGCCAGCAGTTACGGGCTTAGTAAGGGGGATACGCAGTATTTT. Translating gives CASSYGLSKGDTQYF. The chain employs TRBV6-5 and TRBJ2-3, with D perhaps matching TRBD1 (5 bases). The CDR3 loop spans 15 amino acids. CDR1 and CDR2 from the germline V gene are MNHEY and SVGAGI. V shed 2 bases and J shed 6 bases, with 15 bases lying between them.